The T cell receptor beta chain described here comes from a study of T cell responses to AZD1222 COVID-19 vaccine (dated by TCRdb to the early 2020s). Concerning the study at large: A total of under 250 trial participants underwent TCR sequencing, of whom more than 200 had received two doses of AZD1222 and 26 had received two doses of the MenACWY control vaccine. Trial participants were enrolled by age into subgroups of 18-55, 56-69 and 70-plus years, and around 150, 28 and 57 TCR-sequenced participants, respectively, were included in these subgroups.

The CDR3 regions of human TCRbeta chains were subjected to immunosequencing. The authors' analysis ran thus. TCRs in the repertoires were compared against a reference library of SARS-CoV-2-specific TCRs that had been generated with the MIRA antigen-specificity platform. Breadth meant the fraction of unique TCRs that were SARS-CoV-2-associated, whereas depth meant the fraction of total T cells that were SARS-CoV-2-associated. Using the MIRA data, each spike-specific TCR was assigned both to the spike region to which the TCR was reactive and to a CD4 or CD8 class. Log10-transformed breadth and depth values were compared by one-way ANOVA with Sidak's multiple comparisons tests. Sourced from immuneACCESS, this table was stored by TCRdb with only in-frame sequences that have V and J called. A share of the clones is absent; for the studies checked, an unresolved V gene accounts for under half, and the remainder has no known explanation. V and J calls and clone size come straight from that table; D and trimming were deduced from the DNA. The sample yields approximately 140,000 clones; roughly 90% were counted once. Clones ranked in the top ten supply approximately 3.4% of the sample.

Broad study findings and their caveats: The 56-69-year group was small, and its depth increase did not reach significance, likely because of low power. Because no samples from the day 14 peak response were available, repertoires could be characterized only after the peak T cell response. Most participants were white British and females outnumbered males, and the authors suggested that clonal diversity may have been underestimated. Spike-specific TCR breadth and depth rose significantly after two AZD1222 doses compared with day 0 and with MenACWY recipients. Conclusions about previously exposed vaccinees are limited because only six or seven AZD1222 recipients were SARS-CoV-2 seropositive at baseline. Reportedly, close to half of the unique spike-specific TCRs recognized epitopes lying outside the regions that are mutated in the B.1.351 and B.1.1.7 variants. The vaccine-associated CD4 TCRs covered the entire spike protein, and the dominant responses fell in regions 160-218 and 743-854.

The time point tag for this specimen amounts to: about 28 days (+/-7) after the second vaccine dose. AZD1222 recipients given second doses at about 4 weeks or at about 12 weeks were pooled, since spike-specific TCR depth and breadth were not found to differ between the two schedules. Vaccinee samples were obtained from the UK trials COV001 and COV002, which included a single-blind randomized controlled phase 2/3 trial of AZD1222 (ChAdOx1 nCoV-19) in healthy adults. For TCRbeta chain sequencing, PBMC samples were collected from trial participants at day 0 and at day 28 after the second dose. The CDR3 spans 15 residues, from the cysteine through the phenylalanine. Only the CDR3 region is kept as DNA, spanning 45 bases read in frame from base 1. V and J are truncated by 5 bases and 4 bases respectively, leaving an intervening sequence of 18 bases. The count of this clone is one. The clone's antigen remains unknown. No per-base quality is available; no much larger clone lies one base away.

This sequence was found in an adult who received the AZD1222 COVID-19 vaccine. The V gene is TRBV5-3 and the J gene is TRBJ1-2; the best D guess is TRBD1, with 5 bases matching. TRBV5-3 is labeled an ORF, and its function is uncertain. This material consisted of peripheral blood, taken 28 days after the second AZD1222 dose. The CDR3 corresponds to CARSCRDPPFYGYTF. The DNA reads TGTGCCAGAAGTTGTCGGGACCCTCCCTTCTATGGCTACACCTTC.